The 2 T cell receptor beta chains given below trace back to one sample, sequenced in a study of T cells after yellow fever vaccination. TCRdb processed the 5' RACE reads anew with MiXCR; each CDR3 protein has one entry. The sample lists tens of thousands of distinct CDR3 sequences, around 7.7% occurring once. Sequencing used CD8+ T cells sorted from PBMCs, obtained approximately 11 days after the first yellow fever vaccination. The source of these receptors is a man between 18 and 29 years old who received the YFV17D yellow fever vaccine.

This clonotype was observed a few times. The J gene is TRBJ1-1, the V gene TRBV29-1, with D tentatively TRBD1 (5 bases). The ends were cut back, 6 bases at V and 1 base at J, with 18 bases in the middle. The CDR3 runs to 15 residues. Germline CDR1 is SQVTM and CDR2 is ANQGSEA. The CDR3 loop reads CSVAGTGTANTEAFF. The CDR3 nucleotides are TGCAGCGTCGCCGGAACCGGGACGGCGAACACTGAAGCTTTCTTT.

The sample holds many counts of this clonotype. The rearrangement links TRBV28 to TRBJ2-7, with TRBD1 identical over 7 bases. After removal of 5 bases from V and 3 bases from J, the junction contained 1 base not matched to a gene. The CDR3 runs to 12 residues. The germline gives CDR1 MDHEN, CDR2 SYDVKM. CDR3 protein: CASSGQDYEQYV. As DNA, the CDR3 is TGTGCCAGCAGTGGACAGGACTACGAGCAGTACGTC.